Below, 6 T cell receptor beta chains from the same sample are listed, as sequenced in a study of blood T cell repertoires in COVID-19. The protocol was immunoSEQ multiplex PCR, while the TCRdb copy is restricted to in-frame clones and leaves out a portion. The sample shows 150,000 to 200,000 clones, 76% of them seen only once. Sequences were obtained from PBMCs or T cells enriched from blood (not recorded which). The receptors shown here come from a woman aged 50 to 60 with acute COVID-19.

The CDR3 nucleotides are TGTGCCAGCAGCCTCCGGACTAGTGGGAATGAGCAGTTCTTC. It translates to CASSLRTSGNEQFF. V and J are TRBV2 and TRBJ2-1, with TRBD2 matching 7 bases. CDR1 is SNHLY and CDR2 is FYNNEI in the germline V gene. V shed 6 bases, J shed 7 bases, and the junction held 9 bases outside the gene matches. This CDR3 region has 14 residues.

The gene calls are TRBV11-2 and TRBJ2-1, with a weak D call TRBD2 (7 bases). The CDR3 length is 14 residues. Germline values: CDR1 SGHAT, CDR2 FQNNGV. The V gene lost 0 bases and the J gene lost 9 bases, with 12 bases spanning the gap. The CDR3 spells CASSLESGGGEQFF. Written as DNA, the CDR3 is TGTGCCAGCAGCTTAGAATCGGGGGGCGGTGAGCAGTTCTTC.

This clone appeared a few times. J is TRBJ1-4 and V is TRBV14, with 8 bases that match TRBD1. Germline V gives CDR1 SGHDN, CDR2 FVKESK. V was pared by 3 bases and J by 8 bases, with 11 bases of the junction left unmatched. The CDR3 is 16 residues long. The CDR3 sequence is CASSHLPGQGGEKLFF. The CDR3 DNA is TGTGCCAGCAGCCACCTCCCCGGACAGGGCGGCGAAAAACTGTTTTTT.

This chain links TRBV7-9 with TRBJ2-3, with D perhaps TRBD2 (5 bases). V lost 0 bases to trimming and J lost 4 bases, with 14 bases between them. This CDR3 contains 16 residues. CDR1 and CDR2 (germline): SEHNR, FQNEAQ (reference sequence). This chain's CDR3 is CASSLAMAGGADTQYF. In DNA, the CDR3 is TGTGCCAGCAGCTTAGCGATGGCCGGAGGTGCAGATACGCAGTATTTT.

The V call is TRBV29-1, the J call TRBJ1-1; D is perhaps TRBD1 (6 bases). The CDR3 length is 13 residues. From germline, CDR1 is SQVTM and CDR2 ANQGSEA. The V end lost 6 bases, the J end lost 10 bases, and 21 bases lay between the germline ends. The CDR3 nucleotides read TGCAGCGTCGAACAGGGTAGGGCCTTAGGAGCTTTCTTT. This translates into CSVEQGRALGAFF.

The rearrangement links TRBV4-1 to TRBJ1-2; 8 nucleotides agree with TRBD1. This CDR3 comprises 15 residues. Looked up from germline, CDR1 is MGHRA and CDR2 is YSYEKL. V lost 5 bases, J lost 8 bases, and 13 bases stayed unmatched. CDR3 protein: CASSGIEQGVSGYTF. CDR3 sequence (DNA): TGCGCCAGCAGCGGCATTGAACAGGGGGTAAGCGGCTACACCTTC.